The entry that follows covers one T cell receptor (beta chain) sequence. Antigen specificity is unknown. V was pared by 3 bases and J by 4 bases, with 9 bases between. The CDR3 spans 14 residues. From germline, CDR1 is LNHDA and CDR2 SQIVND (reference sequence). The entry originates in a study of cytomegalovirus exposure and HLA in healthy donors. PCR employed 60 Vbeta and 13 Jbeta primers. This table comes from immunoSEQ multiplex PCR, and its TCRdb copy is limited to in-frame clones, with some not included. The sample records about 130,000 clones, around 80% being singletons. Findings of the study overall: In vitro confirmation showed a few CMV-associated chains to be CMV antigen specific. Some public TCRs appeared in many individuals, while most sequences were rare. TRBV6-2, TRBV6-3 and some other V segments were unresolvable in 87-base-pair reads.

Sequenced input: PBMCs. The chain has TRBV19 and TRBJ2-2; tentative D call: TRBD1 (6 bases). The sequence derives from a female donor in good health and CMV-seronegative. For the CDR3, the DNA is TGTGCCAGTAGTATGGACAGATTCACCGGGGAGCTGTTTTTT. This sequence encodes CASSMDRFTGELFF.